A selection of T cell receptor beta chains follows, all from one sample in a study of shared clonotypes between healthy human individuals. Measured with immunoSEQ multiplex PCR; TCRdb has only the in-frame clones, and not every one. Of approximately 640,000 clones in the sample, 72% were seen once. Sequencing was carried out using memory CD4+ T cells sorted from blood. The origin of the receptors is a woman aged 30 to 39 in good health. CDR3s include the opening cysteine and the closing phenylalanine or tryptophan. D genes are given only for firm matches. The size field is filled for only some rows; it gives once, few, many or a size class.

>TRBJ2-7|11|NA|NA|TRBV14
CASSAQYEQYF
TGTGCCAGCAGTGCACAGTACGAGCAGTACTTC
>TRBJ2-2|17|NA|few|TRBV11-2
CASSGLSRGWDTGELFF
TGTGCCAGCAGCGGACTCTCTAGGGGGTGGGACACCGGGGAGCTGTTTTTT
>TRBJ1-4|14|NA|NA|TRBV5-1
CASSGREGNAELFF
TGCGCCAGCAGCGGCAGGGAGGGGAATGCGGAACTGTTTTTT
>TRBJ2-7|14|NA|once|TRBV5-4
CASSLPGPTGEQYF
TGTGCCAGCAGCTTACCGGGGCCTACGGGTGAGCAGTACTTC
>TRBJ2-6|17|TRBD1|NA|TRBV7-9
CASSEYGQGTGANVLTF
TGTGCCAGCAGCGAATACGGACAGGGAACTGGGGCCAACGTCCTGACTTTC
>TRBJ1-1|16|NA|NA|TRBV28
CASSSLGRSMNTEAFF
TGTGCCAGCAGCAGCCTGGGGCGTAGCATGAACACTGAAGCTTTCTTT
>TRBJ2-7|16|TRBD2|NA|TRBV5-1
CASTPPGLAGVHEQYF
TGCGCCAGCACACCACCGGGACTAGCGGGAGTCCACGAGCAGTACTTC
>TRBJ1-2|13|NA|NA|TRBV6-6
CASSYSGDYGYTF
TGTGCCAGCAGTTACTCGGGGGACTATGGCTACACCTTC
>TRBJ1-2|13|NA|NA|TRBV10-3
CAISESGDRGYTF
TGTGCCATCAGTGAGTCCGGGGACCGTGGCTACACCTTC
>TRBJ2-3|14|NA|NA|TRBV5-4
CASSLQYSTDTQYF
TGTGCCAGCAGCTTGCAATATAGCACAGATACGCAGTATTTT